This T cell receptor (beta chain) is drawn from a study of beta chain features in type 1 diabetes. About the study: Patients shared similar age, gender and cell yields with healthy donors. Study-level points and caveats: It was not settled here whether HLA type affects TCRB rearrangement. Type 1 diabetes patients had moderately but significantly shorter TCRB CDR3s in all four CD4+ subsets.

V gave up 0 bases and J gave up 5 bases, with 10 bases separating them. The V gene's germline CDR1 is LGHNA and CDR2 YSLEER. The CDR3 extends over 15 amino acids. The investigators reverse transcribed all of the isolated RNA, so they sequenced expressed TCRB transcripts. Method: immunoSEQ multiplex PCR; TCRdb's copy keeps in-frame clones and lacks some. This table holds some 640,000 clones, over 12% found once. About this clone: Its antigen remains unidentified.

J is TRBJ1-4 and V is TRBV4-3; no firm D call. Material: naive CD4+ T cells from blood. The source of this sequence is a man aged 18 to 29 with type 1 diabetes. The CDR3 coding sequence is TGCGCCAGCAGCCAAGATGGGCAGAACAATGAAAAACTGTTTTTT. Translated: CASSQDGQNNEKLFF.